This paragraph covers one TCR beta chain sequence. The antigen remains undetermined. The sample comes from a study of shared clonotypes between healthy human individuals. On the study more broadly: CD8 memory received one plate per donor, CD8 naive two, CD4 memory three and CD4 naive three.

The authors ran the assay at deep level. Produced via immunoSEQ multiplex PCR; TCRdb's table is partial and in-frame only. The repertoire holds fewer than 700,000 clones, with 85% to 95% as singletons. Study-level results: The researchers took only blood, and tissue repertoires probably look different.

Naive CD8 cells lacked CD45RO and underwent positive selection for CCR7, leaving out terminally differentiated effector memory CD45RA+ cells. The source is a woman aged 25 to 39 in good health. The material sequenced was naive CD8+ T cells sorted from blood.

The CDR3 DNA is TGTGCCAGCAGCTTAGCACCCTCCCGGGGGCAGTACTTC. Residues: CASSLAPSRGQYF. This chain connects TRBV7-6 to TRBJ2-7, with a tentative D call TRBD2 (5 bases). From germline, CDR1 is SGHVS and CDR2 FNYEAQ. The CDR3 length is 13 residues. V lost 0 bases, J lost 9 bases, and 12 bases lay in between.